The 21 T cell receptor beta chains below all came from one sample that was sequenced in a study of blood T cell repertoires in COVID-19. Sequencing used immunoSEQ multiplex PCR; TCRdb keeps in-frame clones, though not all of them. The sample lists some 270,000 clones; about 86% were seen once. Sample: peripheral blood. The receptors shown here come from a person aged 65 to 85 with COVID-19, enrolled during active disease.

CDR3 nucleotides: TGTGCCAGCAGTTTGCTTTGGGGACACTACGAGCAGTACTTC. Translation: CASSLLWGHYEQYF. V gene TRBV27 combines with J gene TRBJ2-7; perhaps TRBD1 as D (6 bases). V lost 3 bases, J lost 3 bases, and 12 bases lay in between. This CDR3 is 14 amino acids long. Per the germline V gene, CDR1 is MNHEY and CDR2 is SMNVEV (reference sequence).

The rearrangement links TRBV9 to TRBJ2-5; 9 bases agree with TRBD1. This CDR3 has 16 residues. J gave up 1 base and V 4 bases, and 8 bases lay outside the gene matches. Germline V lookup: CDR1 SGDLS, CDR2 YYNGEE. CDR3 region: CASSTGQGRVQETQYF. Here the CDR3 DNA reads TGTGCCAGCAGCACCGGACAGGGGCGCGTCCAAGAGACCCAGTACTTC.

This chain links TRBV5-1 with TRBJ2-7; 8 bases are shared with TRBD2. Germline CDR1 and CDR2: SGHRS and YFSETQ. The V segment lost 4 bases and the J segment 4 bases; nucleotides outside the gene matches: 4. The CDR3 extends over 13 amino acids. The CDR3 region has the DNA TGCGCCAGCAGCCCATCGGGAGGGTACGAGCAGTACTTC. Its protein is CASSPSGGYEQYF.

V gene TRBV7-9 combines with J gene TRBJ2-2; TRBD2 matches at 10 bases. After removal of 5 bases from V and 6 bases from J, the junction contained 6 bases not matched to a gene. The germline gives CDR1 SEHNR, CDR2 FQNEAQ (reference sequence). The CDR3 covers 15 residues. CDR3 protein: CASSESGRGSGELFF. The CDR3 DNA is TGTGCCAGCAGCGAGAGCGGGAGGGGGTCCGGGGAGCTGTTTTTT.

The V and J genes are TRBV7-8 and TRBJ2-3, with D maybe TRBD1 (5 bases). The CDR3 runs to 14 residues. CDR1 is SGHVS and CDR2 is FQNEAQ in the germline V gene. V dropped 5 bases and J dropped 2 bases, with 11 bases sitting between them. CDR3 bases: TGTGCCAGCAGCCCAGGGCAGTCCACAGATACGCAGTATTTT. Its translation: CASSPGQSTDTQYF.

Concerning this clone: A junction end diverges from the germline sequence, so it may reflect a read error. The V and J genes are TRBV30 and TRBJ1-4; possibly TRBD1 for D (5 bases). This CDR3 region has 13 residues. Germline lookup yields CDR1 GTSNPN and CDR2 SVGIG (reference sequence). CDR3: CASGVGQDEKLFF. The CDR3 DNA reads TGTGCCTCGGGGGTGGGCCAGGATGAAAAGCTGTTTTTT.

There are a few counts of this clone. The CDR3 here is CASRTGIETQYF. DNA of the CDR3: TGTGCCAGCAGAACAGGGATTGAGACCCAGTACTTC. This rearrangement joins TRBV7-9 to TRBJ2-5, with TRBD1 as a possible D gene (6 bases). From germline, CDR1 is SEHNR and CDR2 FQNEAQ (reference sequence). V lost 6 bases and J lost 5, with 10 bases in between. CDR3 length: 12 residues.

The V gene is TRBV10-3, the J gene TRBJ1-2; D perhaps matches TRBD1 (5 bases). This CDR3 region has 13 residues. Germline V gives CDR1 ENHRY, CDR2 SYGVKD. V was shortened by 8 bases and J by 2 bases, with 12 bases between the two germline ends. The CDR3 nucleotides read TGTGCCATCGCGGGACCGACAAACTATGGCTACACCTTC. Translating gives CAIAGPTNYGYTF.

The J gene is TRBJ2-7, the V gene TRBV15; TRBD1 is a possible D gene (7 bases). This CDR3 has 17 amino acids. The V gene's germline CDR1 is LNHNV and CDR2 YYDKDF (reference sequence). V was trimmed by 0 bases and J by 0 bases, leaving 15 bases between them. CDR3 bases: TGTGCCACCAGCAGAGACGCGGGACAGAGGAGCTCCTACGAGCAGTACTTC. It codes for CATSRDAGQRSSYEQYF.

The chain has TRBV2 and TRBJ2-2; 9 bases agree with TRBD1. V was clipped by 10 bases and J by 2 bases; unmatched bases: 8. The CDR3 totals 15 residues. The germline V gene has CDR1 SNHLY and CDR2 FYNNEI. CDR3 region: CAIKQGARNTGELFF. The CDR3 DNA is TGTGCCATAAAACAGGGGGCGCGTAACACCGGGGAGCTGTTTTTT. Supplemented by reference TRBV2 and TRBJ2-2, the full variable domain reads EPEVTQTPSHQVTQMGQEVILRCVPISNHLYFYWYRQILGQKVEFLVSFYNNEISEKSEIFDDQFSVERPDGSNFTLKIRSTKLEDSAMYFCAIKQGARNTGELFFGEGSRLTVL.

The rearrangement links TRBV30 to TRBJ2-5, with TRBD1 as a possible D gene (8 bases). This CDR3 region has 16 residues. Per the germline V gene, CDR1 is GTSNPN and CDR2 is SVGIG (reference sequence). V lost 8 bases to trimming and J lost 5 bases, with 27 bases between them. CDR3 residues: CAGTLMTSTGGETQYF. CDR3 coding DNA: TGTGCCGGTACCCTCATGACTAGCACAGGGGGGGAGACCCAGTACTTC.

V and J are TRBV6-4 and TRBJ2-7; a weak D match, TRBD1 (7 bases). The CDR3 loop spans 14 amino acids. Germline CDR1 and CDR2: MRHNA and SNTAGT. V lost 10 bases, J lost 4 bases, and 20 bases lay in between. Written as DNA, the CDR3 is TGTGCCATCCGGACACCAGGGGGGAGGTACGAGCAGTACTTC. Protein sequence: CAIRTPGGRYEQYF.

V and J are TRBV6-5 and TRBJ2-7; TRBD1 matches 9 bases. The CDR3 contains 14 residues. Unmatched junction bases numbered 12, after V lost 8 bases and J lost 7 bases. The germline V gene encodes CDR1 MNHEY and CDR2 SVGAGI. The CDR3 sequence is CASQRTGADSEQYF. The DNA for the CDR3 is TGTGCCAGCCAACGGACAGGGGCCGACTCAGAGCAGTACTTC.

Comments on this clone: One end of the junction is discordant with germline, which a read error may explain. This chain uses TRBV7-2 with TRBJ2-7; 9 bases are shared with TRBD1. The CDR3 loop spans 15 amino acids. Looked up from germline, CDR1 is SGHTA and CDR2 is FQGNSA. The CDR3 loop is CASSGGQGPSHEQYF. CDR3 coding DNA: TGTGCCAGCAGCGGGGGACAGGGACCCTCCCACGAGCAGTACTTC.

This sequence joins TRBV15 and TRBJ1-1; TRBD1 matches at 7 bases. V lost 0 bases and J lost 3; bases outside the gene matches: 10. CDR3 length equals 17 residues. The germline V gene has CDR1 LNHNV and CDR2 YYDKDF (reference sequence). This CDR3 reads CATSRDNRRGRDTEAFF. The CDR3 region has the DNA TGTGCCACCAGCAGAGATAATAGGAGGGGGCGAGACACTGAAGCTTTCTTT.

The chain uses TRBV6-5 and TRBJ2-7; 9 bases line up with TRBD1. Germline-derived CDR1 and CDR2 are MNHEY and SVGAGI. The CDR3 has 14 residues. V dropped 10 bases and J dropped 3; count of bases not matched to a gene: 10. In DNA form, the CDR3 reads TGTGCCAATTTCCCCGGGACAGGGTACTACGAGCAGTACTTC. Translated, it gives CANFPGTGYYEQYF.

The rearrangement links TRBV19 to TRBJ2-5; TRBD1 aligns across 12 bases. The CDR3 runs 14 residues. The germline CDR1 and CDR2 sequences are LNHDA and SQIVND (reference sequence). The trim removed 7 bases at V and 5 bases at J, leaving 5 bases unmatched. This CDR3 reads CASKRDRGRETQYF. The CDR3 DNA reads TGTGCCAGTAAAAGGGACAGGGGGCGGGAGACCCAGTACTTC.

The V call is TRBV7-6, the J call TRBJ2-6; possibly TRBD1 for D (6 bases). CDR1 and CDR2 (germline): SGHVS, FNYEAQ. The V gene lost 1 base and the J gene lost 1 base, with 11 bases spanning the gap. CDR3 size: 17 residues. DNA of the CDR3: TGTGCCAGCAGCTTAGGGACAGTCGAGTCTGGGGCCAACGTCCTGACTTTC. Encoded protein: CASSLGTVESGANVLTF.

The chain combines TRBV28 with TRBJ2-2, with TRBD1 identical over 8 bases. Losses at the gene ends were 7 bases for V and 4 bases for J; bases not matched to a gene: 8. The CDR3 spans 15 residues. Germline-derived CDR1 and CDR2 are MDHEN and SYDVKM. CDR3 nucleotide sequence: TGTGCCAGCATCGCAGGGGGCTCCAGCACCGGGGAGCTGTTTTTT. It encodes CASIAGGSSTGELFF.

This chain uses TRBV14 with TRBJ1-6; TRBD1 matches 7 bases. CDR1 is SGHDN and CDR2 is FVKESK in the germline V gene. This CDR3 has 14 amino acids. J was trimmed by 10 bases and V by 3 bases; bases with no gene match: 6. The CDR3 nucleotides are TGTGCCAGCAGCCACGGGACAGTCGGGTCACCCCTCCACTTT. Its translation: CASSHGTVGSPLHF.

This chain joins TRBV27 and TRBJ1-6; 8 nucleotides agree with TRBD1. Trimming took 3 bases from V and 10 from J; bases not matched to a gene: 8. The CDR3 runs to 15 residues. From germline, CDR1 is MNHEY and CDR2 SMNVEV (reference sequence). The CDR3 spells CASSFQGARGSPLHF. DNA for the CDR3: TGTGCCAGCAGTTTCCAGGGGGCTCGTGGGTCACCCCTCCACTTT.